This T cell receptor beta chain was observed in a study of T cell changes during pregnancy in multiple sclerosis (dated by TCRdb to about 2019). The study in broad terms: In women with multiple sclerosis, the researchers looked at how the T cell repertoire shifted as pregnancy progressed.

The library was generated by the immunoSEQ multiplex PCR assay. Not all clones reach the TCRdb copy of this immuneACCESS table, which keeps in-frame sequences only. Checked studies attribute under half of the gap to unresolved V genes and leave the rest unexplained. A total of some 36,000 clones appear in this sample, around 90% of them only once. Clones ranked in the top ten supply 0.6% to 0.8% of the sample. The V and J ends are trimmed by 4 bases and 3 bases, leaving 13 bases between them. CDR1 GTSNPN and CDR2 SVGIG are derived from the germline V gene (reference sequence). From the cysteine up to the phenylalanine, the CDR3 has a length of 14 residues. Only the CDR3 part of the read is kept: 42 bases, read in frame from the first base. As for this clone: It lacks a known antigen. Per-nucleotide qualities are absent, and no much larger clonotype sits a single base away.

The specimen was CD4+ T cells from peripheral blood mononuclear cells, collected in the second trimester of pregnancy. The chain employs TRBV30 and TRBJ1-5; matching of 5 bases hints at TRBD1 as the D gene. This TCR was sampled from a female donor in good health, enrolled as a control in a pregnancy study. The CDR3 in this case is CAWNADINNQPQHF. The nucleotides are TGTGCCTGGAACGCGGACATAAACAATCAGCCCCAGCATTTT. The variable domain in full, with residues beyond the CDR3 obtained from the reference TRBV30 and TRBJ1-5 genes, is SQTIHQWPATLVQPVGSPLSLECTVEGTSNPNLYWYRQAAGRGLQLLFYSVGIGQISSEVPQNLSASRPQDRQFILSSKKLLLSDSGFYLCAWNADINNQPQHFGDGTRLSIL.